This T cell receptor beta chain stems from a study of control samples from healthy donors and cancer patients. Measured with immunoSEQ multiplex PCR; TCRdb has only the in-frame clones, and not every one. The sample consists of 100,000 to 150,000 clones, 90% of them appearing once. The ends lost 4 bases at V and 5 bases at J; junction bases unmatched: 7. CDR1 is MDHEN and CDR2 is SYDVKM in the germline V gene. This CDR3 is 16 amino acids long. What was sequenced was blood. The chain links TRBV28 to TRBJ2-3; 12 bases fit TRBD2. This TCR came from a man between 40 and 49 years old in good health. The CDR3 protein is CASSSASGGAVDTQYF. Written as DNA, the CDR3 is TGTGCCAGCAGTTCTGCTAGCGGGGGGGCGGTAGATACGCAGTATTTT.